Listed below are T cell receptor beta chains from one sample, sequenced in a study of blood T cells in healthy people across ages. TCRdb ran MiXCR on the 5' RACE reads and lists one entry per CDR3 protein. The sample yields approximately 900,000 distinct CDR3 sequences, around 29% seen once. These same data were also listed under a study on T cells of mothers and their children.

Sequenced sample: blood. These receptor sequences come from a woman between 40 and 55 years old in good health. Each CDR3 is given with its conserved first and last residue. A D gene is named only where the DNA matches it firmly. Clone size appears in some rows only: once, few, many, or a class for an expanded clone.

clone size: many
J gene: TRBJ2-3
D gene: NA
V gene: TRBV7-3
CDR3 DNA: TGTGCCAGCAGCCCCGACAGGCGCACAGATACGCAGTATTTT
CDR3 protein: CASSPDRRTDTQYF

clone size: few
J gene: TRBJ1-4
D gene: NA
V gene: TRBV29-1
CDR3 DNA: TGCAGCGTTGATAACGGAGAACTGTTTTTT
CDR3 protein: CSVDNGELFF

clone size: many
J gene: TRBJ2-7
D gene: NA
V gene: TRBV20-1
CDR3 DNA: TGCAGTGCTGAGGAGTTACGGCCGACCGGGACCTACGAGCAGTACTTC
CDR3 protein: CSAEELRPTGTYEQYF

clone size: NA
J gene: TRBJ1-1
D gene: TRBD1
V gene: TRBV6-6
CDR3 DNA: TGTGCCAACAGTCCCCGGGACAGGGGTCGCACTGAAGCTTTCTTT
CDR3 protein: CANSPRDRGRTEAFF

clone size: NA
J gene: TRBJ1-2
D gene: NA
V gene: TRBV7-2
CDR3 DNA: TGTGCCAGCAGCCCCGAGAGATCGTCTTTCTATGGCTACACCTTC
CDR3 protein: CASSPERSSFYGYTF

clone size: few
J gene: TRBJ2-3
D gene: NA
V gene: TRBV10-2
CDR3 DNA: TGCGCCAGCAGTGAGTCGAGGCCTAGCACAGATACGCAGTATTTT
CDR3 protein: CASSESRPSTDTQYF

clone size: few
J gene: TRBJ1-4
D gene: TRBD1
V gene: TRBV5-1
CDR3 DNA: TGCGCCAGCAGCTTACAGGGGATTGCTAATGAAAAACTGTTTTTT
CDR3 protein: CASSLQGIANEKLFF

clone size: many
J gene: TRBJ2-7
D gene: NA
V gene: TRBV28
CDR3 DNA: TGTGCCAGCAGTTTACCCCTCCGGGGCCTCTCCTACGAGCAGTACTTC
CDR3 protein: CASSLPLRGLSYEQYF

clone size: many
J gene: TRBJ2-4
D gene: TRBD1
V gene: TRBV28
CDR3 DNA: TGTGCCAGCAGGGGACAGGGGAAAAACATTCAGTACTTC
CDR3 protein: CASRGQGKNIQYF

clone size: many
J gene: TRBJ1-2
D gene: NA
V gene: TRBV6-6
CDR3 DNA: TGTGCCAGCAGTTACTCGGGGCAGGGGAACTATGGCTACACCTTC
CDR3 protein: CASSYSGQGNYGYTF

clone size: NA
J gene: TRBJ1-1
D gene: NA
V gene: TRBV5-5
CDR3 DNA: TGTGCCAGCAGCTATCCGGGGGGGTTTGAAGCTTTCTTT
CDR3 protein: CASSYPGGFEAFF

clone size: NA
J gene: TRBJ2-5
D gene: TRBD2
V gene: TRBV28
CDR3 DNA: TGTGCCAGCAGTGGCCGACTAGCGGGGCAAGAGACCCAGTACTTC
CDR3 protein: CASSGRLAGQETQYF

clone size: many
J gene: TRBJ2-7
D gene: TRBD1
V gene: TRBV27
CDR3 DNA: TGTGCCAGCAGTCTAGCCGGGACAGGGTTCTACGAGCAGTACTTC
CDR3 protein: CASSLAGTGFYEQYF

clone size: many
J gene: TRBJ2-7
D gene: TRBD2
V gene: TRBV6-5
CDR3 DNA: TGTGCCAGCAGTCCCGGGACTAGCGGGGGTTGGGAGCAGTACTTC
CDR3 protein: CASSPGTSGGWEQYF

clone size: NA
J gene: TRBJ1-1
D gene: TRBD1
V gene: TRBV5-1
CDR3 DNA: TGCGCCAGCAGCCTGGGACAGGGGTTGGGCACTGAAGCTTTCTTT
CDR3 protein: CASSLGQGLGTEAFF

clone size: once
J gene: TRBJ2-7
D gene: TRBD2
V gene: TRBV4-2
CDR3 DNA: TGTGCCAGCAGCCAAGACATAGCGGGCTACGAGCAGTACTTC
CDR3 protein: CASSQDIAGYEQYF

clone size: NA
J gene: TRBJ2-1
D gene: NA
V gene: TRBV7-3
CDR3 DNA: TGTGCCAGCAGCTTAGGGTACGGGGAGTCGGGAAGCAATGAGCAGTTCTTC
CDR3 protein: CASSLGYGESGSNEQFF

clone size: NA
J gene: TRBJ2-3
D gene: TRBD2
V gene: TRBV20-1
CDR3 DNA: TGCAGTGCTAGAGAGGGGCTAGCGGGGAGGGGGCAGTATTTT
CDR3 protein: CSAREGLAGRGQYF

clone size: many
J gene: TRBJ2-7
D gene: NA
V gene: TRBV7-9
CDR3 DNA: TGTGCCAGCAGCTTAGCGCACCTGAACTACGAGCAGTACTTC
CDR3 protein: CASSLAHLNYEQYF

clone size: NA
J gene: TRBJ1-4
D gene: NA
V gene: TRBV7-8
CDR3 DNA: TGTGCCAGCAGCTCATCCCGGATTGAAAAACTGTTTTTT
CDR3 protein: CASSSSRIEKLFF

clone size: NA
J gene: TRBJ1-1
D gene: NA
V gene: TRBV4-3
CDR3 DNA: TGCGCCAGCAGCCAAGACGGGAGGGAATGGACTGAAGCTTTCTTT
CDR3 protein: CASSQDGREWTEAFF

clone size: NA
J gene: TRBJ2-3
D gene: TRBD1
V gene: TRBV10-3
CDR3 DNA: TGTGCCATCAGGAGGACAGGGGGCACAGATACGCAGTATTTT
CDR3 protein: CAIRRTGGTDTQYF

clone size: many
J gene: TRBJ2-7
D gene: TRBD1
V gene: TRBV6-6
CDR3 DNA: TGTGCCAGCAATTTACAAGGGACAGGGAACGAGCAGTACTTC
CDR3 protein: CASNLQGTGNEQYF

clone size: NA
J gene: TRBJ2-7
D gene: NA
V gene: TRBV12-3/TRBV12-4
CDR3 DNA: TGTGCCAGCACCTCCATGTGGGGGAGGTACGAGCAGTACTTC
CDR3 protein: CASTSMWGRYEQYF

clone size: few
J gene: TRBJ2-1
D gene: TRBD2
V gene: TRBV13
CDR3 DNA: TGTGCCAGCAGCGTCGGGACTAGCGACGTTGATGAGCAGTTCTTC
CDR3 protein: CASSVGTSDVDEQFF

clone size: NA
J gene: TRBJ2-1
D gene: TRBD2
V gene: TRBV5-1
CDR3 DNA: TGCGCCAGCAGCGCCCAAACTAGCGGGGTCAACAATGAGCAGTTCTTC
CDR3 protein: CASSAQTSGVNNEQFF

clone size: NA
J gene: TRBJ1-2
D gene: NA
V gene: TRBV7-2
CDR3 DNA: TGTGCCAGCAGCTTTCGGGGGGCACCTAACTATGGCTACACCTTC
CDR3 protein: CASSFRGAPNYGYTF

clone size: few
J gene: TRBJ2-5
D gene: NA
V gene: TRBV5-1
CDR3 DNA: TGCGCCAGCAGCTTGGAACAGAAACAAGAGACCCAGTACTTC
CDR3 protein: CASSLEQKQETQYF

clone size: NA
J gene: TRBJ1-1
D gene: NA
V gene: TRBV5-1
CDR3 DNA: TGCGCCAGCAGCGTACAGGGCGGGGACACTGAAGCTTTCTTT
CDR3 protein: CASSVQGGDTEAFF

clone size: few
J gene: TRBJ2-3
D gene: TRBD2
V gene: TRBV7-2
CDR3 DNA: TGTGCCAGCAGCCCACCCTCAGCGGGGGGGCTCACAGATACGCAGTATTTT
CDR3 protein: CASSPPSAGGLTDTQYF

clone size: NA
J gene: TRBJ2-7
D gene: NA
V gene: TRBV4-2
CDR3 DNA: TGTGCCAGCAGCCAAGTAGGGCTACTCGGGCAGTACTTC
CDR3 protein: CASSQVGLLGQYF

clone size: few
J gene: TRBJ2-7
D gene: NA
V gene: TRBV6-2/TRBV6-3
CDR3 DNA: TGTGCCAGCAAAGCTTCCGACAGATTCCTTTCAGAGCAGTACTTC
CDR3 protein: CASKASDRFLSEQYF

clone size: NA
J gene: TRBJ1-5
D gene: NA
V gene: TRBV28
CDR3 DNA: TGTGCCAGCAGTTTTCTAAAGCGGACAGCCGATCAGCCCCAGCATTTT
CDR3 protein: CASSFLKRTADQPQHF

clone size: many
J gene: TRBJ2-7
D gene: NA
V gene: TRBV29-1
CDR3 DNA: TGCAGCGAAAAAACAGAAACCTACGAGCAGTACTTC
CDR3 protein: CSEKTETYEQYF

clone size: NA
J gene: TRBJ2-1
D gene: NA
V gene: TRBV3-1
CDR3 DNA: TGTGCCAGCAGCCAAGATCCGGGGGAGAATTACAATGAGCAGTTCTTC
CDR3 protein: CASSQDPGENYNEQFF

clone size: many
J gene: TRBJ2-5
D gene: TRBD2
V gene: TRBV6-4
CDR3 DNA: TGTGCCAGCAGTGACACTTACGGGACTAGCCAAGAGACCCAGTACTTC
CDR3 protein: CASSDTYGTSQETQYF

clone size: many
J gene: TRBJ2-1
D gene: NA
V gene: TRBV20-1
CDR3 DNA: TGCAGTGCTAGACAGTACAATGAGCAGTTCTTC
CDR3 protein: CSARQYNEQFF

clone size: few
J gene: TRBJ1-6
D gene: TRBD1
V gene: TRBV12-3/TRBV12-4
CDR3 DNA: TGTGCCAGCAGCCCCACAGGGGGCGGTTCACCCCTCCACTTT
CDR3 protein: CASSPTGGGSPLHF

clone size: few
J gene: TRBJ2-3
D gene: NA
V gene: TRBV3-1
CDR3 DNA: TGTGCCAGCGGAAGATCAGATACGCAGTATTTT
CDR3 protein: CASGRSDTQYF

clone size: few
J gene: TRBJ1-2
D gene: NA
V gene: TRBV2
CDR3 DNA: TGTGCCAGCAGTGACCCAGGGGAAGCTAACTATGGCTACACCTTC
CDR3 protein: CASSDPGEANYGYTF